This T cell receptor (beta chain) was obtained from a study of CD8 T cells in ankylosing spondylitis. V lost 0 bases, J lost 3 bases, and 10 bases lay in between. Germline CDR1 SGDLS, CDR2 YYNGEE. This CDR3 is built from 15 residues. Notes on the study in general: Several of the motif variants were reported before in synovial fluid and blood from reactive arthritis. Seemingly distinctive of ankylosing spondylitis blood was a TCR beta motif formed by eight highly homologous variants. Reported data indicate significant enrichment of disease-linked clones within matched ankylosing spondylitis synovial fluid.

This clonotype has only a few counts. Its matching antigen is unknown. Quantitative molecular-barcoded 5'-RACE generated the TCR beta libraries. TCRdb re-called the 5' RACE reads through MiXCR, storing one row per CDR3 protein. The sample records some 130,000 distinct CDR3 sequences, roughly 13% being singletons. Sequences were obtained from blood, either unsorted or a sorted T cell fraction (not recorded which). The chain has TRBV9 and TRBJ2-1, with D possibly TRBD2 on 6 matching bases. The receptor comes from a female donor with ankylosing spondylitis or in good health (not recorded which). CDR3 bases: TGTGCCAGCAGCGTAGTGGGGGAGGTCTACAATGAGCAGTTCTTC. This codes for CASSVVGEVYNEQFF.